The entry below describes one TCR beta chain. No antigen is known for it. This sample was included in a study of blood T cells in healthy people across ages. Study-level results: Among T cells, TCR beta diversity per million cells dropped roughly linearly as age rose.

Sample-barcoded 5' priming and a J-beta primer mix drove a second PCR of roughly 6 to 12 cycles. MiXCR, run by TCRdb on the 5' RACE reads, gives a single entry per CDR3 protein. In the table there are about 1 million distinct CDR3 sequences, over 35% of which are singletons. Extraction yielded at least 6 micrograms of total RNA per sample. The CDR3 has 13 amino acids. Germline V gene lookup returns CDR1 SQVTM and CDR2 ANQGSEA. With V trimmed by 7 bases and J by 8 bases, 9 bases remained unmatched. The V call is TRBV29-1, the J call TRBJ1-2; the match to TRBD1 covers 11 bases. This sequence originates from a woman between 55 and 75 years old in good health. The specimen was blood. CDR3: CSDVDRGQPGYTF. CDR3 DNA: TGCAGCGATGTGGACAGGGGGCAGCCGGGCTACACCTTC.